This record concerns one T cell receptor (beta chain) sequence. As yet, its antigen is unknown. Germline CDR1 is SGHTA and CDR2 is FQGNSA. The CDR3 loop spans 16 amino acids. Trimming took 1 base from V and 0 from J, leaving 10 bases between them. The data belong to a study of post-analysis software for immune sequencing data. Study background: Multiple sclerosis in the patients followed relapsing-remitting, secondary progressive and progressive-relapsing courses.

Study-level results: Patients showed TRBV5-6, TRBV5-1 and TRBV20-1 among a few TRBV segments more frequent than in controls. Significantly lower normalized Chao1 diversity was seen in multiple sclerosis patients than in controls. Same-batch samples co-clustered strongly by F measure.

Prepared libraries of TCR beta cDNA carried unique molecular identifiers. With about 0.95 to 10 million T cells as the source, 400,000 to 550,000 cDNA molecules resulted. TCRdb re-called the PCR reads with MiXCR, one entry per CDR3 protein. The sample carries some 500,000 distinct CDR3 sequences, over 35% recorded once. The TCR was taken from a girl between 10 and 17 years old with multiple sclerosis. This sequence joins TRBV7-2 and TRBJ2-1; D not resolved. The sample consisted of blood. CDR3 region: CASSLETARSYNEQFF. The CDR3, as DNA: TGTGCCAGCAGCTTAGAAACAGCCCGCTCCTACAATGAGCAGTTCTTC.